This TCR beta chain was recovered during a study of neoadjuvant anti-PD-1 for oral cavity cancer. At the level of the study: Non-progressing patients received a fourth nivolumab dose near day 43, then surgery on days 50-56.

Time point meaning: after neoadjuvant nivolumab, at surgical resection. Cohort: HPV-negative, locally advanced oral cavity squamous cell carcinoma patients. Germline CDR1 SEHNR, CDR2 FQNEAQ (reference sequence). The V end was cut by 5 bases, the J end by 1 base, with 14 bases between. This CDR3 region has 15 residues. TCRdb keeps only in-frame clones here, not all; method: immunoSEQ multiplex PCR. The sample has about 72,000 clones; 70% to 90% are singletons. The source material was PBMCs, sampled after nivolumab (anti-PD-1) treatment. The clonotype was recovered from a person between 40 and 79 years old with oral cavity squamous cell carcinoma. This chain uses TRBV7-9 with TRBJ1-1; a weak D match, TRBD1 (6 bases). The CDR3 sequence is CASSPSTRGNTEAFF. CDR3 in DNA: TGTGCCAGCAGCCCATCCACCAGGGGGAACACTGAAGCTTTCTTT.